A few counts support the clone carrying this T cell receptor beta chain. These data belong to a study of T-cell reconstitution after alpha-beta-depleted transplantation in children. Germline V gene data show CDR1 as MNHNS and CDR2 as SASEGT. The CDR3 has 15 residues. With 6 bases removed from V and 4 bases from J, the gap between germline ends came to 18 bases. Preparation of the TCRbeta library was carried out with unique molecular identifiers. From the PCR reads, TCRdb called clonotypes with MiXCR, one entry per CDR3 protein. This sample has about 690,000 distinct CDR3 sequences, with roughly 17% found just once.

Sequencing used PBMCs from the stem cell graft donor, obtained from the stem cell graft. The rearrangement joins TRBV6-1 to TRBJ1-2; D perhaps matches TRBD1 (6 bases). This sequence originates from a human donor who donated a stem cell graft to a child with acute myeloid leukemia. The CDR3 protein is CASSLDSIMLYGYTF. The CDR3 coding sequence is TGTGCCAGCAGCTTGGACAGCATCATGCTCTATGGCTACACCTTC.